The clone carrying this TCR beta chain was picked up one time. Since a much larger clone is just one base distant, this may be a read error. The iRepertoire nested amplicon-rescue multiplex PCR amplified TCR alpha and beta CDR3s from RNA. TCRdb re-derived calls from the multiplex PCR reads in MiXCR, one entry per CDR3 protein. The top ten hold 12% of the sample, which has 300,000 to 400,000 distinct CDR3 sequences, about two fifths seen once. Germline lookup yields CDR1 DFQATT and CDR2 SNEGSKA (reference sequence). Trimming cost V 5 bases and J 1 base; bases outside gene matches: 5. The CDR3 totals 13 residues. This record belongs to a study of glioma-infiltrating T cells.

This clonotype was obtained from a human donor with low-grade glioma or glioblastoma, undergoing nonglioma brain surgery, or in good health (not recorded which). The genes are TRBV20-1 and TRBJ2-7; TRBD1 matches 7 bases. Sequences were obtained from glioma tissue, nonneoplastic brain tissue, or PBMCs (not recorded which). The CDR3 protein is CSAWDSKSYEQYF. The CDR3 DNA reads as TGCAGTGCTTGGGACAGTAAGTCCTACGAGCAGTACTTC.